The sequence of this T cell receptor (beta chain) was determined in a study of immune cell composition in non-small cell lung cancer. Study overall: Histologic subtype was mainly adenocarcinoma or squamous cell carcinoma. General study results and limits: Adenocarcinomas with higher top tumour-associated clone frequency had more reactive TILs. Squamous lung tumours showed higher top 10 clone scores and clonality than adenocarcinomas.

This clone was picked up a small number of times. Its target is unknown. CDR3 length: 14 residues. Germline-derived CDR1 and CDR2 are LGHNA and YSLEER. The V end lost 1 base, the J end lost 6 bases, and 12 bases lay between the germline ends. Clones were read by immunoSEQ multiplex PCR, and TCRdb kept only the in-frame ones, dropping some. Of about 4,000 clones in the sample, approximately 80% were seen once. J is TRBJ1-2 and V is TRBV4-3; a possible D gene is TRBD1 (5 bases). Sequenced sample: lung tumor tissue. The sequence was obtained from a human donor with non-small cell lung cancer. The CDR3 sequence is CASSQGGRQNGYTF. The CDR3 DNA sequence: TGCGCCAGCAGCCAAGGGGGAAGACAGAATGGCTACACCTTC.